Many counts were recorded for the clone carrying this T cell receptor beta chain. The entry originates in a study of T cells in Graves' hyperthyroidism and ophthalmopathy. TCR beta CDR3 region amplification was performed from RNA transcripts. RT-PCR in the first round (using the HTBI primer set) targeted the TCR CDR3. TCRdb used MiXCR to reprocess the multiplex PCR reads, holding one entry per CDR3 protein. This sample yields 500,000 to 800,000 distinct CDR3 sequences, of which roughly 15% are seen a single time; 12% belongs to the top ten. The TCR comes from a woman between 50 and 59 years old with Graves' ophthalmopathy. Sequencing used blood.

CDR3 region: CASSLYDSGTGELFF. The CDR3, as DNA: TGTGCCAGCAGCTTATATGACTCCGGAACCGGGGAGCTGTTTTTT. The rearrangement joins TRBV11-2 to TRBJ2-2, with D unresolved. The germline V and J ends were trimmed by 2 bases and 5 bases, with 12 bases remaining between them. This CDR3 region has 15 residues. Germline V CDR1 and CDR2: SGHAT, FQNNGV.